The TCR beta chain under discussion was sequenced for a study of blood T cell repertoires in COVID-19. The overall study: In each case, the material was cDNA or gDNA derived from T cells, B-cell-depleted T cells, or PBMCs.

The participants were between about 18 and 100 years old and came from under 25 US areas. Using immunoSEQ multiplex PCR, the repertoire was profiled, and TCRdb retains in-frame clones only, with some absent. Of about 280,000 clones in the sample, roughly 80% were seen once. V shed 0 bases and J shed 3 bases, with 11 bases lying between them. Germline CDR1 is KGHSH and CDR2 is LQKENI. The CDR3 length is 16 residues. The source material was PBMCs or T cells enriched from blood (not recorded which). This clonotype was sampled from a man between 40 and 49 years old who had been exposed to COVID-19. The chain combines TRBV18 with TRBJ2-2; the D gene is possibly TRBD2 (6 bases). CDR3 DNA: TGTGCCAGCTCACCACCGGAGAGGAGGGACACCGGGGAGCTGTTTTTT. This encodes CASSPPERRDTGELFF.